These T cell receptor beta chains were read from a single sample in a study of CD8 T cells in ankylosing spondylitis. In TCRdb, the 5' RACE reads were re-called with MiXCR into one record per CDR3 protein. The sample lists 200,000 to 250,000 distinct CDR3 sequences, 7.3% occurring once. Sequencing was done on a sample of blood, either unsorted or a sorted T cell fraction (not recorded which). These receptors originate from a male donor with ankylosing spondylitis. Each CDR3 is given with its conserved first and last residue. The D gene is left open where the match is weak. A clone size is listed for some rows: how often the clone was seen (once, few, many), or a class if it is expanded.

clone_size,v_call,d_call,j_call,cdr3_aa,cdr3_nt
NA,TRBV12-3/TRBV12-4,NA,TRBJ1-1,CASSLAGIMNTEAFF,TGTGCCAGCAGTTTGGCAGGGATCATGAACACTGAAGCTTTCTTT
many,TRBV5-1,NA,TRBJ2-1,CASSLAFGVSEQFF,TGCGCCAGCAGCTTGGCCTTCGGGGTATCGGAGCAGTTCTTC
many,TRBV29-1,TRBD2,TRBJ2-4,CSVRTSGRGNIQYF,TGCAGCGTCAGGACTAGCGGGAGAGGGAACATTCAGTACTTC
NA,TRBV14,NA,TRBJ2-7,CASSQFLTGPYEQYF,TGTGCCAGCAGCCAATTCTTGACAGGTCCCTACGAGCAGTACTTC
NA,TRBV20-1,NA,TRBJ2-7,CSAEGAGGVSEQYF,TGCAGTGCTGAGGGGGCAGGGGGGGTGTCTGAGCAGTACTTC
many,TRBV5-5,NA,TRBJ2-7,CASSLAASSYEQYF,TGTGCCAGCAGCTTGGCGGCAAGCTCCTACGAGCAGTACTTC
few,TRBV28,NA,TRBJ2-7,CASSFGGEASEQYF,TGTGCCAGCAGTTTTGGAGGGGAGGCTAGCGAGCAGTACTTC
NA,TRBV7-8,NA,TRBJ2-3,CASFPGARTDTQYF,TGTGCCAGCTTTCCGGGAGCTCGGACAGATACGCAGTATTTT
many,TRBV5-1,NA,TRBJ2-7,CASNGGSYEQYF,TGCGCCAGCAACGGGGGTTCCTACGAGCAGTACTTC
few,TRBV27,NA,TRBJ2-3,CASSPGFADTQYF,TGTGCCAGCAGTCCCGGATTCGCAGATACGCAGTATTTT
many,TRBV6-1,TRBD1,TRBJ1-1,CASGLTGETEAFF,TGTGCCAGCGGATTAACAGGGGAGACTGAAGCTTTCTTT
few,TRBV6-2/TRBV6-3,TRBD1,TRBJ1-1,CASSYTWTGGVTEAFF,TGTGCCAGCAGTTACACATGGACAGGGGGCGTGACTGAAGCTTTCTTT
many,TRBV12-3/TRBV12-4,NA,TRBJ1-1,CASSLRPPEAFF,TGTGCCAGCAGTTTACGCCCCCCTGAAGCTTTCTTT
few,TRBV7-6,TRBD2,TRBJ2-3,CASSLGLAGADTQYF,TGTGCCAGCAGCCTCGGGCTAGCGGGTGCAGATACGCAGTATTTT
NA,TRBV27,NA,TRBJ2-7,CASSLRVGAEQYF,TGTGCCAGCAGTTTACGGGTAGGGGCCGAGCAGTACTTC
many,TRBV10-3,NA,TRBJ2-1,CAISVSLASYNEQFF,TGTGCCATCAGTGTTTCCCTGGCCTCCTACAATGAGCAGTTCTTC
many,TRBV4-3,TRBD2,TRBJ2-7,CASSPTAGTSDEQYF,TGCGCCAGCAGCCCAACAGCCGGGACTAGCGACGAGCAGTACTTC
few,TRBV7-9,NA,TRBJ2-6,CASSLVGRSSGANVLTF,TGTGCCAGCAGCTTAGTTGGCCGGAGCTCTGGGGCCAACGTCCTGACTTTC
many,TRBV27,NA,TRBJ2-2,CASSWPTGELFF,TGTGCCAGCAGTTGGCCCACCGGGGAGCTGTTTTTT
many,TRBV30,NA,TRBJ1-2,CAWSVSRGYGYTF,TGTGCCTGGAGTGTAAGCAGGGGTTATGGCTACACCTTC
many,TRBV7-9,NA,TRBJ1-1,CASRLEGLDTEAFF,TGTGCCAGCAGACTAGAAGGGTTAGACACTGAAGCTTTCTTT
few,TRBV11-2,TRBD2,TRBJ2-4,CASSFPAAGVRIVAKNIQYF,TGTGCCAGCAGCTTTCCCGCAGCGGGAGTGCGTATCGTGGCCAAAAACATTCAGTACTTC
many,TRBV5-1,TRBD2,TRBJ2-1,CASRAAPGLAGNNEQFF,TGCGCCAGCAGGGCCGCCCCGGGACTAGCGGGGAACAATGAGCAGTTCTTC
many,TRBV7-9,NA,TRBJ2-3,CASSPYSRTDTQYF,TGTGCCAGCAGCCCGTATTCACGCACAGATACGCAGTATTTT
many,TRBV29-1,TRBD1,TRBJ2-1,CSAPSGGDEQFF,TGCAGCGCCCCATCAGGGGGAGATGAGCAGTTCTTC
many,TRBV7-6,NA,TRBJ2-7,CASSSSPGPSYEQYF,TGTGCCAGCAGCTCCTCTCCGGGGCCATCCTACGAGCAGTACTTC
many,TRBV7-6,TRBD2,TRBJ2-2,CASSQWGLAGGPRVHGELFF,TGTGCCAGCAGCCAATGGGGACTAGCGGGAGGGCCTCGAGTCCACGGGGAGCTGTTTTTT
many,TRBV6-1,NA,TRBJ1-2,CASSETGGPYGYTF,TGTGCCAGCAGTGAGACAGGCGGACCCTATGGCTACACCTTC
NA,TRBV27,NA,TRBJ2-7,CASSFARGPGYEQYF,TGTGCCAGCAGTTTCGCGCGGGGCCCGGGCTACGAGCAGTACTTC